This T cell receptor beta chain was retrieved from a study of CD8+ T cells in alopecia areata. At the level of the study: Treated individuals took tofacitinib by mouth, 5 to 10 mg twice daily. Tofacitinib was given for 6 to 18 months, then stopped for 6 months.

Regarding the study as a whole: Lesional scalp displayed greater clonality than normal scalp, most notably in alopecia totalis/universalis. Scalp sample data also include resident alphabeta T cells from normal skin.

As regards this clone: Its antigen is not identified.

Once RNA had been extracted, it was reverse transcribed into cDNA to act as the sequencing template. Repertoires were generated with immunoSEQ multiplex PCR, while TCRdb's copy carries only in-frame clones and drops some. The data show hundreds of thousands of clones, more than 45% seen once. The source of this sequence is a human donor with alopecia areata. The sample consisted of CD4+ T cells sorted from blood, taken at week 0.

The CDR3 DNA reads as TGTGCCAGCAGCGTCGGACCATATATGAATGAAAAACTGTTTTTT. Encoded protein: CASSVGPYMNEKLFF. The V and J genes are TRBV9 and TRBJ1-4; D gene uncertain. Germline loops: CDR1 SGDLS, CDR2 YYNGEE. V lost 2 bases and J lost 5, with 13 bases in between. This CDR3 comprises 15 residues.